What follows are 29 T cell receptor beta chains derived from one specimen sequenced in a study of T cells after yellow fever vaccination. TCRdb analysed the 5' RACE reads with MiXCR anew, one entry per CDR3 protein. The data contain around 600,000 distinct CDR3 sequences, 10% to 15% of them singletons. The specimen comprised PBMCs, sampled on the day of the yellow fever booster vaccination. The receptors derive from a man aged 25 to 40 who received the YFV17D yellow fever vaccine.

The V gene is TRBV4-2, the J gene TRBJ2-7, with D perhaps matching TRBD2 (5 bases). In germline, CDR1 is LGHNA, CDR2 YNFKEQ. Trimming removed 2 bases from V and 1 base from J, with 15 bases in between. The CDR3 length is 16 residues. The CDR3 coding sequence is TGTGCCAGCAGCCAATCCTCGGGGAAAGGGTCCTACGAGCAGTACTTC. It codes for CASSQSSGKGSYEQYF.

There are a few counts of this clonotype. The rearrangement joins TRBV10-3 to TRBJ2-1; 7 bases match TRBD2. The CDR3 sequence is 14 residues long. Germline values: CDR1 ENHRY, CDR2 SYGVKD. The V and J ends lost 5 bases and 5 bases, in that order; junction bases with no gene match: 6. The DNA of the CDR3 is TGTGCCATCAGTCCCGGGACTACCAACAATGAGCAGTTCTTC. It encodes CAISPGTTNNEQFF.

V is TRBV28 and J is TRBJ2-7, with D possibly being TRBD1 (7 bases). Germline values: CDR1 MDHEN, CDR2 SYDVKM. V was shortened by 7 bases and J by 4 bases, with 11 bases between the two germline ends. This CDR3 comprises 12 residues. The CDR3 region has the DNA TGTGCCAGCACGACAGGGAGGTACGAGCAGTACTTC. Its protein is CASTTGRYEQYF. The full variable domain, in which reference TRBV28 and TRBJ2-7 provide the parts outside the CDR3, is DVKVTQSSRYLVKRTGEKVFLECVQDMDHENMFWYRQDPGLGLRLIYFSYDVKMKEKGDIPEGYSVSREKKERFSLILESASTNQTSMYLCASTTGRYEQYFGPGTRLTVT.

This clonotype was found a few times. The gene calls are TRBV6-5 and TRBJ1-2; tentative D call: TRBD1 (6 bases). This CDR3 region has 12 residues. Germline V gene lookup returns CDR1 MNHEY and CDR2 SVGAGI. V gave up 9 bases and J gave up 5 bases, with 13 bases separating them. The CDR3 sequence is CASHGGGYGYTF. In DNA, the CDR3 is TGTGCCAGTCACGGGGGCGGGTATGGCTACACCTTC.

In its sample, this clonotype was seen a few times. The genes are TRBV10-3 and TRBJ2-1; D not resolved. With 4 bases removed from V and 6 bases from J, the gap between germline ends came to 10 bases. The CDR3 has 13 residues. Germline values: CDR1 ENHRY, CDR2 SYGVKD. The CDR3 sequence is CAISASLGNEQFF. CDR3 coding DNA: TGTGCCATCAGTGCTAGTCTGGGCAATGAGCAGTTCTTC.

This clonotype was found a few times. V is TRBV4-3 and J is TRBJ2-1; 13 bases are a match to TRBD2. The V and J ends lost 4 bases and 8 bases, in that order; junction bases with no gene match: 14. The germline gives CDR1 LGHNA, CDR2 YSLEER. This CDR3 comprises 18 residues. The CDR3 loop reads CASSPTRLGLAGDYEQFF. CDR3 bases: TGCGCCAGCAGCCCGACCCGACTAGGACTAGCGGGAGACTATGAGCAGTTCTTC.

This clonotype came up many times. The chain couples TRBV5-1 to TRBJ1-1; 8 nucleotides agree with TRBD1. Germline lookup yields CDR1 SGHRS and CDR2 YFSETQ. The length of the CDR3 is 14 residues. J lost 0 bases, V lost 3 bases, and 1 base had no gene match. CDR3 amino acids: CASSSQGVNTEAFF. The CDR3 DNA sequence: TGCGCCAGCAGCTCACAGGGGGTGAACACTGAAGCTTTCTTT.

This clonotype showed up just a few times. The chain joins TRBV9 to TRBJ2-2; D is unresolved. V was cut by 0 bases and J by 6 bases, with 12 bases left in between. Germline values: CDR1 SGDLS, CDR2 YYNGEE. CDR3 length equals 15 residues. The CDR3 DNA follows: TGTGCCAGCAGCGTAGTGTTGGCCGGCCCCGGGGAGCTGTTTTTT. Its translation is CASSVVLAGPGELFF.

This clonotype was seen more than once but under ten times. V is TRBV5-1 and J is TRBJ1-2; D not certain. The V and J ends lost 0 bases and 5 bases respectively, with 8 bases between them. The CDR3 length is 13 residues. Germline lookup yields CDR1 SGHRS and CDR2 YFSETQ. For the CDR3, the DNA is TGCGCCAGCAGCTTGGGGGAACAGTATGGCTACACCTTC. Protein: CASSLGEQYGYTF.

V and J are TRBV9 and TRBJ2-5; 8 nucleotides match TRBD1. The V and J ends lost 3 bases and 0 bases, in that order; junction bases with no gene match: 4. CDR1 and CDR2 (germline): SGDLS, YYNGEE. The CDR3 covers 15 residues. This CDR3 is CASSETGVYQETQYF. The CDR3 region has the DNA TGTGCCAGCAGCGAGACAGGGGTGTACCAAGAGACCCAGTACTTC. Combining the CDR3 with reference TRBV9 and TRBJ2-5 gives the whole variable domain DSGVTQTPKHLITATGQRVTLRCSPRSGDLSVYWYQQSLDQGLQFLIQYYNGEERAKGNILERFSAQQFPDLHSELNLSSLELGDSALYFCASSETGVYQETQYFGPGTRLLVL.

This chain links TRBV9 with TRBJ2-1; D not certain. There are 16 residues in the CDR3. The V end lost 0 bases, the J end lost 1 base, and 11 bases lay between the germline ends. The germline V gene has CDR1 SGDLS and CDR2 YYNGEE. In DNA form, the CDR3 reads TGTGCCAGCAGCGTAGCCCTGTGGAGTTCCTACAATGAGCAGTTCTTC. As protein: CASSVALWSSYNEQFF.

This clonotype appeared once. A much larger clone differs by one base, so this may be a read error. The CDR3 region has the DNA TGTGCCAGCCGCCTCAGCGGGAGGCAGTTCTTC. Its translation: CASRLSGRQFF. The chain uses TRBV6-2 or TRBV6-3 and TRBJ2-1, with 8 bases identical to TRBD2. The CDR3 is made up of 11 amino acids. Trimming removed 8 bases from V and 12 bases from J; junction bases left unmatched: 6. Germline-derived CDR1 and CDR2 are MNHEY and SVGEGT.

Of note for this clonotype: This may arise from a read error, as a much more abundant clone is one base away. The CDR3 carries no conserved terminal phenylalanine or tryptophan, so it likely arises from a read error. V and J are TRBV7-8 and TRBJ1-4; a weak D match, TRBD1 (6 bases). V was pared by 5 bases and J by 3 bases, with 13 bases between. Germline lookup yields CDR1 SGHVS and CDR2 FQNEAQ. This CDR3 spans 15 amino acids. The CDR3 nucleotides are TGTGCCAGCAGCCCACAGGGTACCTCTAATGAAAAACTGTTTTAT. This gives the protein CASSPQGTSNEKLFY.

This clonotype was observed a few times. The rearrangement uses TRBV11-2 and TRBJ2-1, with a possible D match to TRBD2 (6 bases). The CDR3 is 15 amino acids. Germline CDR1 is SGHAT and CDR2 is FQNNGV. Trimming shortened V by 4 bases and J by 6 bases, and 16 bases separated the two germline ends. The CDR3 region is CASSSRSSAGNEQFF. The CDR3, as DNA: TGTGCCAGCAGCTCTAGGTCTAGCGCCGGCAATGAGCAGTTCTTC.

CDR3 sequence: CASSLTGSFYGYTF. The CDR3 DNA follows: TGTGCCAGCAGCCTCACAGGGTCCTTCTATGGCTACACCTTC. The chain employs TRBV12-3 or TRBV12-4 and TRBJ1-2, with a weak D call TRBD1 (6 bases). V dropped 6 bases and J dropped 4 bases, with 15 bases sitting between them. This CDR3 has 14 amino acids.

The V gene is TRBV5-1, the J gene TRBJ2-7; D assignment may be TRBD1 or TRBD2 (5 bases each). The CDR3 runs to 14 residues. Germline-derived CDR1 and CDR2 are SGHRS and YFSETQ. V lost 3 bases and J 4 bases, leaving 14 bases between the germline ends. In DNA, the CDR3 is TGCGCCAGCAGCTCCGGGACCGACCAATACGAGCAGTACTTC. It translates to CASSSGTDQYEQYF.

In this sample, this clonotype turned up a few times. The CDR3 reads CASSLGGASGRTKNIQYF. In DNA, the CDR3 is TGTGCCAGCAGCTTAGGTGGGGCTAGCGGGAGGACCAAAAACATTCAGTACTTC. V and J are TRBV11-2 and TRBJ2-4; the match to TRBD2 covers 11 bases. There are 18 residues in the CDR3. Germline CDR1 reads SGHAT; CDR2 reads FQNNGV. V lost 1 base, J lost 2 bases, and 7 bases stayed unmatched.

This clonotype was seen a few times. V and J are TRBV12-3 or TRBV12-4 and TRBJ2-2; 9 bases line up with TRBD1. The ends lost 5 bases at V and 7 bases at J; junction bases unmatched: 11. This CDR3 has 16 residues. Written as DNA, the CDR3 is TGTGCCAGCAGTCCTAACCGGGACAGGGTCGTCGGGGAGCTGTTTTTT. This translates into CASSPNRDRVVGELFF.

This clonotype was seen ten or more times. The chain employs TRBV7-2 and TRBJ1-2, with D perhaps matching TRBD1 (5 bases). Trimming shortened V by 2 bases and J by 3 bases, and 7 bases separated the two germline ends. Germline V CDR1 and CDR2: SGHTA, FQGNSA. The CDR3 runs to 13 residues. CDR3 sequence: CASSLSRDYGYTF. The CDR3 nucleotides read TGTGCCAGCAGCTTAAGCAGGGACTATGGCTACACCTTC.

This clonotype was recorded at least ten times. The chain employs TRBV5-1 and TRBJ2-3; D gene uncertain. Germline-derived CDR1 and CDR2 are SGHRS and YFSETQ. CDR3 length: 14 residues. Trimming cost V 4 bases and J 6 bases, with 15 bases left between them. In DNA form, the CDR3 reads TGCGCCAGCAGCCCTGAAAACGAACCGGATACGCAGTATTTT. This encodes CASSPENEPDTQYF.

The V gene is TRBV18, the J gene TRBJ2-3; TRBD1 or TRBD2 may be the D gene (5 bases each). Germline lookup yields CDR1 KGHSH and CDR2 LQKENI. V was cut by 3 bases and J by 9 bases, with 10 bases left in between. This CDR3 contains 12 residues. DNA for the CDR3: TGTGCCAGCTCACCCGAGGGGAGCACGCAGTATTTT. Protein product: CASSPEGSTQYF.

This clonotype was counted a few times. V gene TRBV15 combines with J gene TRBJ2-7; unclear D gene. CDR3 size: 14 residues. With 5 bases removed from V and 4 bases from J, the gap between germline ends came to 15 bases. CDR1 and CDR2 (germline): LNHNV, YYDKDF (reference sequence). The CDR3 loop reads CATSSRTVNYEQYF. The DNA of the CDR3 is TGTGCCACCAGCTCCCGGACGGTAAATTACGAGCAGTACTTC.

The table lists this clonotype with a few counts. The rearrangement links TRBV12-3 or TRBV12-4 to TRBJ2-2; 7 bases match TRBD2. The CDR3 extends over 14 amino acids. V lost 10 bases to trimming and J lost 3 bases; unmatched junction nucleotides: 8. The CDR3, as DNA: TGTGCCATCCCCGGGGCGGGAGACACCGGGGAGCTGTTTTTT. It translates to CAIPGAGDTGELFF.

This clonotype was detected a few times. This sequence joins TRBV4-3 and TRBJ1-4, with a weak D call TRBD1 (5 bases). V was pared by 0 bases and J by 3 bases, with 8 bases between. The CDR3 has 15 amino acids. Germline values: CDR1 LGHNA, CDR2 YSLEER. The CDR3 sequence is CASSQEGQANEKLFF. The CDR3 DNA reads TGCGCCAGCAGCCAAGAGGGGCAAGCTAATGAAAAACTGTTTTTT.

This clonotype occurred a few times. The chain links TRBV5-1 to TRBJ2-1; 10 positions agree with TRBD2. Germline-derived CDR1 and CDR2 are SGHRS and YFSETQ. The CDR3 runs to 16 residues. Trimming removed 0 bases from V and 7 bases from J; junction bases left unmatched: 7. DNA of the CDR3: TGCGCCAGCAGCTTGGAGCCTAGCGGGAGTTATAATGAGCAGTTCTTC. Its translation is CASSLEPSGSYNEQFF.

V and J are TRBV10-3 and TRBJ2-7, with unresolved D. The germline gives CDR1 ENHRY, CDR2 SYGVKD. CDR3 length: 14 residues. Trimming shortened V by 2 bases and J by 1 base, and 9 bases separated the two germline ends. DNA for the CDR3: TGTGCCATCAGTGAGGTGGGCGGATCCTACGAGCAGTACTTC. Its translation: CAISEVGGSYEQYF.

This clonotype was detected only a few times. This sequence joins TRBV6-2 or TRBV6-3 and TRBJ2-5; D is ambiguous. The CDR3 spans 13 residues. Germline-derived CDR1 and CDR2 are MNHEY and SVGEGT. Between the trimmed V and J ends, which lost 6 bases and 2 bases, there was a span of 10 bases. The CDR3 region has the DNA TGTGCCAGCAGCATTACCTATCAAGAGACCCAGTACTTC. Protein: CASSITYQETQYF.

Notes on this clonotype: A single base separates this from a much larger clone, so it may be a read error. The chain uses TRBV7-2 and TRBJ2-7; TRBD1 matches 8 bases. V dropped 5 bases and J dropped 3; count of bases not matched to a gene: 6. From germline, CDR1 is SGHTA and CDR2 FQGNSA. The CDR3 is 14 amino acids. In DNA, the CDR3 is TGTGCCAGCAGCCCAGGACAGGGATACTACGAGCAGTACTTC. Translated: CASSPGQGYYEQYF.

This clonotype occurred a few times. The CDR3 bases are TGTGCCAGCAGCGGTGGACAGGGAGGGTTCTACGAGCAGTACTTC. This gives the protein CASSGGQGGFYEQYF. This chain links TRBV9 with TRBJ2-7; D is perhaps TRBD1 (8 bases). The length of the CDR3 is 15 residues. The germline V and J ends were trimmed by 3 bases and 3 bases, with 16 bases remaining between them. The germline gives CDR1 SGDLS, CDR2 YYNGEE.